The next 6 T cell receptor beta chains were all read from a single sample in a study of blood T cell repertoires in COVID-19. Generated by immunoSEQ multiplex PCR, the TCRdb table keeps only in-frame clones and is missing some. The sample contains 95,000 to 150,000 clones, roughly 89% of which appear only once. The source material was peripheral blood. These receptors were obtained from a man aged 40-50 years with acute or convalescent COVID-19.

This clone was found a few times. The V call is TRBV12-3 or TRBV12-4, the J call TRBJ1-1; D is unclear. The CDR3 has 12 residues. The germline V and J ends were trimmed by 3 bases and 5 bases, with 7 bases remaining between them. CDR3 DNA: TGTGCCAGCAGTTTTCGGTGGACTGAAGCTTTCTTT. Translation: CASSFRWTEAFF.

The chain links TRBV5-6 to TRBJ2-7; 9 bases line up with TRBD1. The CDR3 is made up of 14 amino acids. Germline V gene lookup returns CDR1 SGHDT and CDR2 YYEEEE. After removal of 1 base from V and 5 bases from J, the junction contained 4 bases not matched to a gene. The CDR3 sequence: CASSLYGTGNEQYF. The DNA for the CDR3 is TGTGCCAGCAGCTTGTATGGGACAGGGAACGAGCAGTACTTC.

This clone has more than one count but fewer than ten. J is TRBJ1-1 and V is TRBV3-1 (or the pseudogene TRBV3-2), with TRBD1 as a possible D gene (5 bases). CDR1 and CDR2 from the germline V gene are LGHDT and YNNKEL (reference sequence). V was pared by 2 bases and J by 4 bases, with 8 bases between. This CDR3 has 13 amino acids. In nucleotides, the CDR3 is TGTGCCAGCAGCCAACAGGGAATCACTGAAGCTTTCTTT. This encodes CASSQQGITEAFF.

The chain employs TRBV6-5 and TRBJ2-5, with D possibly matching TRBD1 (5 bases). The CDR3 has 13 amino acids. Germline CDR1 reads MNHEY; CDR2 reads SVGAGI. Trimming left V 8 bases short and J 1 base short, with 11 bases between. The CDR3 nucleotides read TGTGCCAGCGGAAGGACACGCCAAGAGACCCAGTACTTC. Residues: CASGRTRQETQYF.

In DNA form, the CDR3 reads TGTGCCAGCTCACCCTCGGGACTAGCGGGAGGCGCTTACAATGAGCAGTTCTTC. It is translated as CASSPSGLAGGAYNEQFF. V and J are TRBV18 and TRBJ2-1; 15 bases line up with TRBD2. Germline lookup yields CDR1 KGHSH and CDR2 LQKENI. J was trimmed by 4 bases and V by 3 bases; bases with no gene match: 7. CDR3 length: 18 amino acids.

This chain connects TRBV6-1 to TRBJ1-1; TRBD1 is a possible D gene (6 bases). CDR1 MNHNS and CDR2 SASEGT come from the germline V gene. The germline V and J ends were trimmed by 5 bases and 3 bases, with 13 bases remaining between them. The CDR3 has 14 residues. DNA of the CDR3: TGTGCCAGCAGTCGCCAGGGGTTGGACACTGAAGCTTTCTTT. This gives the protein CASSRQGLDTEAFF.